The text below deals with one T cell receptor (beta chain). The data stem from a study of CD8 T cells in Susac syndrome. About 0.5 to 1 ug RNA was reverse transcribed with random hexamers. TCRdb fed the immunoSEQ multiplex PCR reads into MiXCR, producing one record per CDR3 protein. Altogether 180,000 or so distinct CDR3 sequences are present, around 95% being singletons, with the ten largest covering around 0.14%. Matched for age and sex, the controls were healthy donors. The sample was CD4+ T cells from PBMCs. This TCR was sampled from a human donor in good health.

This CDR3 reads CASRQGKGIYEQYF. CDR3 sequence (DNA): TGTGCCAGCAGACAGGGGAAGGGGATCTACGAGCAGTACTTC. The chain has TRBV6-6 and TRBJ2-7, with 7 positions matching TRBD1. Germline trimming cut 6 bases from V and 3 bases from J; bases unmatched to any gene: 8. This CDR3 spans 14 amino acids. The V gene's germline CDR1 is MNHNY and CDR2 SVGAGI (reference sequence).